A selection of T cell receptor beta chains follows, all from one sample in a study of blood T cell repertoires in COVID-19. Sequenced by immunoSEQ multiplex PCR; TCRdb stores in-frame clones only, minus some. This repertoire shows 350,000 to 400,000 clones, more than 75% found once; its top ten account for 1.2%. Sequencing was carried out using PBMCs or T cells enriched from blood (not recorded which). These receptors all stem from a woman younger than 35 who had recovered from COVID-19. Each CDR3 is given with its conserved first and last residue. The order of the fields is clone size, J gene, D gene, V gene, CDR3 length, CDR3 DNA, CDR3 protein. A D gene is named only where the DNA matches it firmly. Only some rows state a clone size, as once, few, many or a class for expanded clones.

>NA|TRBJ2-1|TRBD1|TRBV28|14
TGTGCCAGCAGTACTCGGACAGGGGTGGATGAGCAGTTCTTC
CASSTRTGVDEQFF
>NA|TRBJ2-3|TRBD2|TRBV7-3|20
TGTGCCAGCAGCTATTCGCCCCATCCCCGCGGGGGACCTCTCACAGATACGCAGTATTTT
CASSYSPHPRGGPLTDTQYF
>NA|TRBJ2-3|NA|TRBV9|13
TGTGCCAGCAGCGTCAGGGGACCAGATACGCAGTATTTT
CASSVRGPDTQYF
>NA|TRBJ2-7|TRBD1|TRBV27|14
TGTGCCAGTAGGACCGGGACAGGGGGCTACGAGCAGTACTTC
CASRTGTGGYEQYF
>NA|TRBJ2-3|NA|TRBV6-5|14
TGTGCCAGCAGACGCCAGGGGATTGGAGATACGCAGTATTTT
CASRRQGIGDTQYF
>NA|TRBJ1-2|NA|TRBV10-3|17
TGTGCCATCAGTGAGTCGGCGGAACCTCACGTGAACTATGGCTACACCTTC
CAISESAEPHVNYGYTF
>NA|TRBJ1-1|NA|TRBV10-3|15
TGTGCCATCAGTGAACCCCCGGGGGGGGACACTGAAGCTTTCTTT
CAISEPPGGDTEAFF
>few|TRBJ1-1|NA|TRBV12-3/TRBV12-4|13
TGTGCCAGCACCCCGAACCCAGGCACTGAAGCTTTCTTT
CASTPNPGTEAFF
>NA|TRBJ1-6|NA|TRBV19|16
TGTGCCAGTAGTGTGAGCAGGGTTACCTATAATTCACCCCTCCACTTT
CASSVSRVTYNSPLHF
>NA|TRBJ2-7|NA|TRBV19|13
TGTGCCAGTAGTATTGGGGGCTTCTACGAGCAGTACTTC
CASSIGGFYEQYF
>few|TRBJ2-7|NA|TRBV6-5|13
TGTGCCAGCAGCGGATCCGGGACAAATAAGCAGTACTTC
CASSGSGTNKQYF
>NA|TRBJ2-3|TRBD2|TRBV6-1|17
TGTGCCAGCAGTGAGCAGCCTAGCGGATCTAGCACAGATACGCAGTATTTT
CASSEQPSGSSTDTQYF
>NA|TRBJ1-4|NA|TRBV10-3|13
TGTGCCATTGGGCCGGGGGGGAGTGAAAAACTGTTTTTT
CAIGPGGSEKLFF
>NA|TRBJ2-3|TRBD2|TRBV7-9|14
TGTGCCAGCAGCCTTAGCGGGGGGACAGATACGCAGTATTTT
CASSLSGGTDTQYF